This T cell receptor (beta chain) came from a study of cytomegalovirus exposure and HLA in healthy donors. Study-wide results and limits: Per published reports, the classifier diagnosed cytomegalovirus status with high specificity and sensitivity. An apparent linkage of common viral pathogens to several of the most significant clusters emerged in a later analysis. V- and J-gene trimming of TCR beta was linked (in a later analysis) to a missense DCLRE1C variant. Earlier analysis found most TCR beta V segments productive about 87% or about 30% of the time.

Vbeta (60) and Jbeta (13) primers were used in the PCR. Assay: immunoSEQ multiplex PCR; the TCRdb copy retains only in-frame clones and omits some. The table has 35,000 to 45,000 clones, about 60% seen once. Comment on this clone: Its target is unknown.

V lost 1 base to trimming and J lost 4 bases, with 7 bases between them. CDR3 length: 13 residues. The germline CDR1 and CDR2 sequences are LNHNV and YYDKDF (reference sequence). The receptor's source is a man between 60 and 75 years old in good health and CMV-seropositive. The V call is TRBV15, the J call TRBJ2-5; D call uncertain. The sample consisted of PBMCs. The CDR3: CATSRGASETQYF. The CDR3, as DNA: TGTGCCACCAGCAGAGGGGCTTCAGAGACCCAGTACTTC.